A single sample gave rise to the 7 T cell receptor beta chains below, sequenced in a study of cytomegalovirus exposure and HLA in healthy donors. Sequenced by immunoSEQ multiplex PCR; TCRdb stores in-frame clones only, minus some. This table holds 180,000 or so clones, around nine tenths found once. Material for sequencing was PBMCs. These TCRs come from a man aged 30-40 years in good health and CMV-seropositive.

The rearrangement joins TRBV5-1 to TRBJ2-7; no clear D. The CDR3 extends over 14 amino acids. Trimming stripped 4 bases from V and 2 bases from J, with 13 bases between. CDR1 and CDR2 from the germline V gene are SGHRS and YFSETQ. This CDR3 reads CASSTTTPPYEQYF. In nucleotides, the CDR3 is TGCGCCAGCAGCACAACGACCCCTCCCTACGAGCAGTACTTC.

This clone was seen a handful of times. J is TRBJ1-1 and V is TRBV5-6; unclear D gene. Germline lookup yields CDR1 SGHDT and CDR2 YYEEEE. Trimming took 4 bases from V and 8 from J, leaving 12 bases between them. This CDR3 region has 12 residues. The CDR3 region is CASSADRLEAFF. CDR3 DNA: TGTGCCAGCAGCGCCGACCGGCTCGAAGCTTTCTTT.

Only a few counts were recorded for this clone. The chain uses TRBV7-9 and TRBJ2-7, with a weak D call TRBD2 (5 bases). Trimming cost V 8 bases and J 5 bases, with 10 bases left between them. Germline V lookup: CDR1 SEHNR, CDR2 FQNEAQ (reference sequence). The CDR3 contains 11 residues. CDR3 DNA: TGTGCCAGCGTCGGAGGACACGAGCAGTACTTC. Amino acid sequence: CASVGGHEQYF.

This clone showed up just once. The chain combines TRBV9 with TRBJ2-1; 11 nucleotides align to TRBD2. V trimming: 4 bases; J trimming: 3 bases; junction bases outside the gene matches: 3. The CDR3 extends over 15 amino acids. Germline assignment: CDR1 SGDLS and CDR2 YYNGEE. CDR3 sequence (DNA): TGTGCCAGCAGCAACCTAGCGGGAGGCTACAATGAGCAGTTCTTC. This translates into CASSNLAGGYNEQFF.

CDR3 coding DNA: TGTGCCAGCAGCTTAGATAAAGGCTCCTACAATGAGCAGTTCTTC. Translated: CASSLDKGSYNEQFF. V and J are TRBV7-2 and TRBJ2-1; no definite D call. Germline V gene sequence: CDR1 SGHTA, CDR2 FQGNSA. This CDR3 contains 15 residues. The ends were cut back, 1 base at V and 0 bases at J, with 7 bases in the middle.

This chain joins TRBV4-1 and TRBJ1-1, with D unresolved. This CDR3 spans 13 amino acids. Trimming removed 4 bases at V and 5 bases at J, with 11 bases between. Germline CDR1 and CDR2: MGHRA and YSYEKL. In DNA form, the CDR3 reads TGCGCCAGCAGCCCCGCCGTTGGGACTGAAGCTTTCTTT. It yields the protein CASSPAVGTEAFF.

In its sample, this clone was seen a few times. The CDR3: CASSLRGKNIQYF. The CDR3 region has the DNA TGTGCCAGCAGTTTACGGGGGAAGAACATTCAGTACTTC. The chain couples TRBV27 to TRBJ2-4; tentative D call: TRBD2 (6 bases). The ends were cut back, 2 bases at V and 7 bases at J, with 9 bases in the middle. This CDR3 has 13 residues. CDR1 and CDR2 (germline): MNHEY, SMNVEV (reference sequence).